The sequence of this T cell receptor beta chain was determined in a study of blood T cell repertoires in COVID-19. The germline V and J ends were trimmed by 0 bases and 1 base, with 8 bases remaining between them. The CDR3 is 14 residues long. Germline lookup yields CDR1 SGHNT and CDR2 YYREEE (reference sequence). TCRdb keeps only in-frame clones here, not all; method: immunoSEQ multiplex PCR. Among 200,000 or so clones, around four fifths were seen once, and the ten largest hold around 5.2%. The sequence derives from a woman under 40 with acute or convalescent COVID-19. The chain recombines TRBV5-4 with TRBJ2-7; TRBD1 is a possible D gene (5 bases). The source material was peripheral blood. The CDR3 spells CASSLDQGSYEQYF. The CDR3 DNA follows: TGTGCCAGCAGCTTGGATCAGGGTTCCTACGAGCAGTACTTC.